These 32 T cell receptor beta chains came from one sample sequenced in a study of T cells in Graves' hyperthyroidism and ophthalmopathy. The source material, RNA transcripts, was used to amplify TCR beta CDR3 regions. With the HTBI primer set, the TCR CDR3 went through a first round of RT-PCR. TCRdb ran MiXCR on the multiplex PCR reads and lists one entry per CDR3 protein. Altogether around 660,000 distinct CDR3 sequences are present, nearly 45% being singletons, with the ten largest covering approximately 7.2%. Sample: peripheral blood or thyroid tissue (not recorded which). The receptors originated from an adult man with Graves' disease, either hyperthyroidism or ophthalmopathy (not recorded which).

The chain couples TRBV20-1 to TRBJ1-2, with 9 bases that match TRBD1. Per the germline V gene, CDR1 is DFQATT and CDR2 is SNEGSKA (reference sequence). Germline trimming cut 0 bases from V and 0 bases from J; bases unmatched to any gene: 5. The CDR3 is made up of 16 amino acids. CDR3 DNA sequence: TGCAGTGCTAGAGATCATACAGGGGGCGCTAACTATGGCTACACCTTC. It codes for CSARDHTGGANYGYTF.

With respect to this clonotype: A much larger clone is a single base away; this may be a read error. The rearrangement uses TRBV2 and TRBJ1-5, with 10 nucleotides matching TRBD1. Trimming at V came to 4 bases and at J to 5 bases, leaving 5 bases not matched to a gene. Germline V gene data show CDR1 as SNHLY and CDR2 as FYNNEI. This CDR3 is 15 amino acids long. The CDR3 protein is CASSGDRGADQPQHF. The CDR3 bases are TGTGCCAGCAGTGGGGACAGGGGAGCTGATCAGCCCCAGCATTTT.

This chain uses TRBV24-1 with TRBJ1-2, with D possibly TRBD1 on 5 matching bases. Germline V lookup: CDR1 KGHDR, CDR2 SFDVKD. The V gene lost 4 bases and the J gene lost 3 bases, with 14 bases spanning the gap. The CDR3 is 15 residues long. CDR3 DNA: TGTGCCACCAGTGACCCGAGGGACGGCGACTATGGCTACACCTTC. Encoded protein: CATSDPRDGDYGYTF.

Only a few counts were recorded for this clonotype. V is TRBV20-1 and J is TRBJ1-5; 7 bases are a match to TRBD1. After removal of 3 bases from V and 5 bases from J, the junction contained 4 bases not matched to a gene. Per the germline V gene, CDR1 is DFQATT and CDR2 is SNEGSKA (reference sequence). CDR3 size: 13 residues. This chain's CDR3 is CSASRQGDQPQHF. The CDR3 DNA reads TGCAGTGCTAGTCGGCAGGGGGATCAGCCCCAGCATTTT.

J is TRBJ1-1 and V is TRBV20-1; weak D call: TRBD1 (5 bases). The CDR3 spans 14 residues. Trimming stripped 0 bases from V and 4 bases from J, with 12 bases between. Germline V CDR1 and CDR2: DFQATT, SNEGSKA (reference sequence). The CDR3 DNA sequence: TGCAGTGCTAGAGACGGGACGACGGGCACTGAAGCTTTCTTT. Its translation is CSARDGTTGTEAFF.

At least ten counts were recorded for this clonotype. The rearrangement joins TRBV29-1 to TRBJ2-7; 7 bases are shared with TRBD1. The CDR3 contains 12 residues. V lost 7 bases to trimming and J lost 7 bases; unmatched junction nucleotides: 10. Germline V gene sequence: CDR1 SQVTM, CDR2 ANQGSEA. This CDR3 reads CSARQGREEQYF. As DNA, the CDR3 is TGCAGCGCAAGACAGGGAAGGGAAGAGCAGTACTTC.

The rearrangement links TRBV29-1 to TRBJ1-2; 8 bases map to TRBD1. Germline CDR1 SQVTM, CDR2 ANQGSEA. The length of the CDR3 is 13 residues. With 7 bases clipped from V and 6 bases from J, the junction kept 10 bases outside the gene matches. Here the CDR3 reads CSAGQGGEDGYTF. In DNA form, the CDR3 reads TGCAGCGCAGGACAGGGTGGTGAGGATGGCTACACCTTC.

With respect to this clonotype: A read error may produce the germline difference seen at one junction end. V gene TRBV5-1 combines with J gene TRBJ1-1; tentative D call: TRBD1 (5 bases). CDR3 length: 13 amino acids. Germline CDR1 and CDR2: SGHRS and YFSETQ. The CDR3 coding sequence is TGCACCAGCAGCTTGGGACCTAACACTGAAGCTTTCTTT. Amino acid sequence: CTSSLGPNTEAFF. Filled out from reference TRBV5-1 and TRBJ1-1, the complete variable domain reads KAGVTQTPRYLIKTRGQQVTLSCSPISGHRSVSWYQQTPGQGLQFLFEYFSETQRNKGNFPGRFSGRQFSNSRSEMNVSTLELGDSALYLCTSSLGPNTEAFFGQGTRLTVV.

The J gene is TRBJ1-1, the V gene TRBV25-1, with unresolved D. Deletions cut 1 base from V and 5 bases from J, with 14 bases between. The CDR3 extends over 15 amino acids. CDR1 MGHDK and CDR2 SYGVNS come from the germline V gene. The chain's CDR3 is CASSEWGVGETEAFF. The CDR3 nucleotides are TGTGCCAGCAGTGAATGGGGAGTTGGGGAAACTGAAGCTTTCTTT.

This clonotype was observed many times. The chain uses TRBV29-1 and TRBJ1-1; no reliable D call. CDR3 length: 12 residues. V lost 6 bases to trimming and J lost 1 base, with 9 bases between them. CDR1 is SQVTM, CDR2 ANQGSEA, per germline. As DNA, the CDR3 is TGCAGCGTACCGACACGGAACACTGAAGCTTTCTTT. Its translation: CSVPTRNTEAFF.

In regard to this clonotype: Because it lacks the conserved phenylalanine or tryptophan at the end, this CDR3 is likely a read error. This sequence joins TRBV7-6 and TRBJ1-4; D unclear. Trimming shortened V by 5 bases and J by 0 bases, and 10 bases separated the two germline ends. The CDR3 loop spans 15 amino acids. Germline V gene lookup returns CDR1 SGHVS and CDR2 FNYEAQ. CDR3 sequence reads: CASSGADATNEKLFL. The CDR3 DNA sequence: TGTGCCAGCAGCGGTGCGGACGCAACTAATGAAAAACTGTTTCTT.

The chain uses TRBV7-2 and TRBJ1-6, with TRBD1 identical over 8 bases. Germline lookup yields CDR1 SGHTA and CDR2 FQGNSA. Trimming at V came to 6 bases and at J to 14 bases, leaving 12 bases not matched to a gene. This CDR3 contains 14 residues. The CDR3 loop reads CASSSGQGLGTLHF. Written as DNA, the CDR3 is TGTGCCAGCAGTTCAGGACAGGGTCTTGGGACCCTCCACTTT.

This clonotype was picked up one time. The chain is built from TRBV7-4 and TRBJ2-7; D possibly matches TRBD1 or TRBD2 (5 bases each). The CDR3 consists of 12 residues. V lost 10 bases and J 6 bases, leaving 16 bases between the germline ends. The V gene's germline CDR1 is SGHVT and CDR2 SQSDAQ. CDR3 nucleotides: TGTGCCATGAGGGGTGTTGTGGCCGAGCAGTACTTC. It encodes CAMRGVVAEQYF. Based on the CDR3 plus reference TRBV7-4 and TRBJ2-7, the full variable domain is GAGVSQSPRYKVAKRGRDVALRCDSISGHVTLYWYRQTLGQGSEVLTYSQSDAQRDKSGRPSGRFSAERPERSVSTLKIQRTEQGDSAVYLCAMRGVVAEQYFGPGTRLTVT.

Turning to this clonotype: The germline gene is not matched at one end of the junction; a read error may be the cause. V and J are TRBV9 and TRBJ1-2; no clear D gene. The CDR3 runs 15 residues. Germline V gene data show CDR1 as SGDLS and CDR2 as YYNGEE. This chain's CDR3 is CASSVDIGANYDYTF. The CDR3 nucleotides read TGTGCCAGCAGCGTAGATATAGGAGCTAACTATGACTACACCTTC. Full variable domain (missing parts from reference TRBV9 and TRBJ1-2): DSGVTQTPKHLITATGQRVTLRCSPRSGDLSVYWYQQSLDQGLQFLIQYYNGEERAKGNILERFSAQQFPDLHSELNLSSLELGDSALYFCASSVDIGANYDYTFGSGTRLTVV.

The gene calls are TRBV11-1 and TRBJ2-2; 9 positions match TRBD2. The V gene's germline CDR1 is SGHAT and CDR2 FQDESV (reference sequence). The CDR3 totals 15 residues. The V and J ends lost 9 bases and 6 bases, in that order; junction bases with no gene match: 11. The CDR3, as DNA: TGTGCCAGTAGTAGATCGGGACTAGCCGCCGGGGAGCTGTTTTTT. As protein: CASSRSGLAAGELFF.

The chain links TRBV7-8 to TRBJ2-7, with 8 bases identical to TRBD1. The length of the CDR3 is 13 residues. V lost 5 bases, J lost 7 bases, and 7 bases stayed unmatched. Germline lookup yields CDR1 SGHVS and CDR2 FQNEAQ. CDR3 residues: CASSNRGAGEQYF. CDR3 DNA sequence: TGTGCCAGCAGCAACAGGGGGGCCGGGGAGCAGTACTTC.

This clonotype turned up a few times. The chain uses TRBV20-1 and TRBJ1-1, with 9 bases aligning to TRBD1. Germline V gene lookup returns CDR1 DFQATT and CDR2 SNEGSKA (reference sequence). The CDR3 length is 15 residues. V trimming: 7 bases; J trimming: 0 bases; junction bases outside the gene matches: 9. The CDR3 region has the DNA TGCAGTGTTAACCGGGACAGGGCGGTGAACACTGAAGCTTTCTTT. Translated, it gives CSVNRDRAVNTEAFF.

This chain uses TRBV20-1 with TRBJ1-1; D ambiguous. V was shortened by 2 bases and J by 0 bases, with 10 bases between the two germline ends. Germline CDR1 reads DFQATT; CDR2 reads SNEGSKA (reference sequence). This CDR3 is built from 14 residues. For the CDR3, the DNA is TGCAGTGCTAGATCTGGAGGGATGAACACTGAAGCTTTCTTT. Protein sequence: CSARSGGMNTEAFF.

This clonotype was counted many times. The CDR3 DNA reads as TGTGCCACAAAGGGGAATGAAAAACTGTTTTTT. Encoded protein: CATKGNEKLFF. The chain carries TRBV15 and TRBJ1-4; a possible D gene is TRBD1 (5 bases). The CDR3 runs to 11 residues. Deletions cut 9 bases from V and 5 bases from J, with 7 bases between. The germline gives CDR1 LNHNV, CDR2 YYDKDF (reference sequence).

The CDR3 sequence is CASSDAPGQGHGQPQHF. Here the CDR3 DNA reads TGTGCCAGCAGCGACGCACCGGGACAGGGGCATGGTCAGCCCCAGCATTTT. V usage is TRBV7-9 and J usage is TRBJ1-5; 10 bases line up with TRBD1. V lost 5 bases to trimming and J lost 6 bases; unmatched junction nucleotides: 13. Germline-derived CDR1 and CDR2 are SEHNR and FQNEAQ (reference sequence). The CDR3 totals 17 residues. The full variable domain, completed using reference TRBV7-9 and TRBJ1-5, is DTGVSQNPRHKITKRGQNVTFRCDPISEHNRLYWYRQTLGQGPEFLTYFQNEAQLEKSRLLSDRFSAERPKGSFSTLEIQRTEQGDSAMYLCASSDAPGQGHGQPQHFGDGTRLSIL.

For this clonotype: This sequence may be a read error, since a much larger clone differs from it by one base. The CDR3 region is CTSSLGLAQPQHF. The DNA of the CDR3 is TGTACCAGCAGCTTAGGCCTGGCTCAGCCCCAGCATTTT. This chain links TRBV7-2 with TRBJ1-5; no firm D call. This CDR3 spans 13 amino acids. V lost 1 base to trimming and J lost 6 bases, with 7 bases between them. Germline CDR1 and CDR2: SGHTA and FQGNSA.

This chain joins TRBV20-1 and TRBJ2-5; D is perhaps TRBD1 or TRBD2 (7 bases each). This CDR3 contains 15 residues. V lost 0 bases and J 5 bases, leaving 16 bases between the germline ends. The germline V gene has CDR1 DFQATT and CDR2 SNEGSKA (reference sequence). CDR3 residues: CSAREGGGAWETQYF. The CDR3 DNA is TGCAGTGCTAGAGAGGGAGGGGGCGCCTGGGAGACCCAGTACTTC.

Only one count was recorded for this clonotype. The junction departs from germline at one end; a sequencing error may be responsible. The chain has TRBV10-3 and TRBJ1-1; 7 bases align to TRBD1. Germline V gives CDR1 ENHRY, CDR2 SYGVKD. The CDR3 consists of 15 residues. CDR3 DNA sequence: TGTGCCGTCAGTGACCCGGGACAGAAGAACACTGAAGCTTTCTTT. Translated: CAVSDPGQKNTEAFF.

V gene TRBV7-9 combines with J gene TRBJ1-6, with D hard to call. This CDR3 contains 16 residues. The germline CDR1 and CDR2 sequences are SEHNR and FQNEAQ (reference sequence). V dropped 5 bases and J dropped 7 bases, with 18 bases sitting between them. The CDR3 DNA reads TGTGCCAGCAGCCCGGGCCCAATCACTAGGAATTCACCCCTCCACTTT. Translating gives CASSPGPITRNSPLHF.

This chain connects TRBV10-3 to TRBJ2-6; D unclear. V lost 10 bases and J 0 bases, leaving 13 bases between the germline ends. Per germline, CDR1 ENHRY and CDR2 SYGVKD. The CDR3 contains 15 residues. The CDR3 here is CASSRHNSGANVLTF. The CDR3 region has the DNA TGTGCCAGCTCACGGCACAACTCTGGGGCCAACGTCCTGACTTTC.

The chain couples TRBV5-1 to TRBJ1-1; a weak D match, TRBD1 (6 bases). Trimming removed 4 bases from V and 1 base from J, with 14 bases in between. Germline V lookup: CDR1 SGHRS, CDR2 YFSETQ. The CDR3 loop spans 15 amino acids. CDR3 sequence (DNA): TGCGCCAGCAGCATTCGCAGGGGCCCGAACACTGAAGCTTTCTTT. Translated, it gives CASSIRRGPNTEAFF.

Details on this clonotype: With a far larger clone one base away, a read error is the likely cause. The chain has TRBV10-3 and TRBJ1-2; maybe TRBD1 (6 bases). CDR1 is ENHRY and CDR2 is SYGVKD in the germline V gene. This CDR3 contains 12 residues. V lost 11 bases to trimming and J lost 4 bases, with 14 bases between them. This CDR3 reads CAGSQGSYGYTF. CDR3 in DNA: TGTGCCGGCAGCCAGGGGAGCTATGGCTACACCTTC.

This clonotype was counted many times. This chain links TRBV7-8 with TRBJ2-7; TRBD1 aligns across 10 bases. V shed 5 bases, J shed 6 bases, and the junction held 10 bases outside the gene matches. Germline assignment: CDR1 SGHVS and CDR2 FQNEAQ. The CDR3 has 15 residues. CDR3 region: CASSRGGTGVSEQYF. The CDR3 region has the DNA TGTGCCAGCAGCCGGGGCGGGACAGGGGTCTCCGAGCAGTACTTC.

As concerns this clonotype: A much bigger clone sits one base away, suggesting this may be a read error. The missing conserved phenylalanine or tryptophan at the end of this CDR3 makes a read error likely. The chain joins TRBV5-1 to TRBJ1-1; unclear D gene. This CDR3 region has 11 residues. From germline, CDR1 is SGHRS and CDR2 YFSETQ. The V end was cut by 0 bases, the J end by 10 bases, with 7 bases between. CDR3 nucleotides: TGCGCCAGCAGCTTGGGACCCACAGCTTTCCTT. It encodes CASSLGPTAFL.

This clonotype has only one observation. It is likely a read error, because the conserved phenylalanine at the end of the CDR3 is missing. The limits of the CDR3 on the DNA are not certain, so only TCRdb's listed CDR3 is given. V usage is TRBV2 and J usage is TRBJ2-5; the table's D call, TRBD2, was not checked against the DNA. The V gene's germline CDR1 is SNHLY and CDR2 FYNNEI. Including both end residues, the CDR3 is 13 amino acids long. CDR3 protein: CASSAVGGYTFGS.

The chain has TRBV7-9 and TRBJ1-2; D is uncertain. CDR1 SEHNR and CDR2 FQNEAQ come from the germline V gene (reference sequence). Deletions cut 5 bases from V and 1 base from J, with 14 bases between. The CDR3 covers 15 residues. DNA of the CDR3: TGTGCCAGCAGCCAAGAGATCGGGGTTAACTATGGCTACACCTTC. It encodes CASSQEIGVNYGYTF.

This clonotype was observed many times. The chain uses TRBV24-1 and TRBJ2-7; possibly TRBD1 for D (6 bases). The CDR3 is 16 amino acids. V lost 3 bases and J 4 bases, leaving 18 bases between the germline ends. CDR1 is KGHDR, CDR2 SFDVKD, per germline. CDR3 sequence: CATSDAGLSGAYEQYF. The CDR3 DNA is TGTGCCACCAGTGATGCGGGTCTGTCAGGGGCTTACGAGCAGTACTTC.